Each of the 2 T cell receptor beta chains below was sequenced from the same sample in a study of blood T cell repertoires in COVID-19 (TCRdb year 2020). The method was the immunoSEQ multiplex PCR assay. TCRdb retrieved this table from immuneACCESS and kept in-frame rearrangements only. Not all clones are present; in checked studies, unresolved V genes account for under half, and no reason is known for the remainder. This sample comprises about 140,000 clones, about 75% of them detected only once. About 2.9% of the sample belongs to the ten largest clones. Material: PBMCs or T cells enriched from blood (not recorded which). These receptors were obtained from a woman aged 45-60 years who had recovered from COVID-19.

This clone appeared a few times. The J gene is TRBJ2-1, the V gene TRBV11-2, with a weak D call TRBD2 (5 bases). Germline V gene lookup returns CDR1 SGHAT and CDR2 FQNNGV. The CDR3 runs to 12 residues. The V and J ends lost 4 bases and 6 bases respectively, with 7 bases between them. Written as DNA, the CDR3 is TGTGCCAGCAGCTCCGAGGGCAATGAGCAGTTCTTC. Translation gives CASSSEGNEQFF.

The chain employs TRBV2 and TRBJ1-2; a possible D gene is TRBD1 (6 bases). Germline V lookup: CDR1 SNHLY, CDR2 FYNNEI. V was shortened by 7 bases and J by 4 bases, with 13 bases between the two germline ends. CDR3 length: 13 residues. CDR3 in amino acids: CASTRTEFYGYTF. The CDR3 nucleotides are TGTGCCAGCACTAGGACAGAGTTCTATGGCTACACCTTC.